Below, 11 T cell receptor beta chains from the same sample are listed, as sequenced in a study of blood T cells in healthy people across ages. A second PCR, run for roughly 7 to 12 cycles, used a sample-barcoded 5' primer plus a J-beta primer mix. TCRdb used MiXCR to reprocess the 5' RACE reads, holding one entry per CDR3 protein. In the table there are approximately 1.5 million distinct CDR3 sequences, 34% of which are singletons. Material: blood. The receptors come from a woman in her thirties in good health.

The chain combines TRBV11-2 with TRBJ1-1; TRBD1 matches at 7 bases. The V and J ends lost 6 bases and 4 bases, in that order; junction bases with no gene match: 11. The CDR3 has 15 residues. CDR1 and CDR2 from the germline V gene are SGHAT and FQNNGV. The CDR3 spells CASRPALRGLTEAFF. DNA of the CDR3: TGTGCCAGCAGACCTGCACTTAGGGGGCTCACTGAAGCTTTCTTT.

The J gene is TRBJ2-5, the V gene TRBV3-1; possible D gene TRBD1, 6 bases. Gene TRBJ2-7 matches the end of the DNA better, so the J call may be wrong. The germline CDR1 and CDR2 sequences are LGHDT and YNNKEL (reference sequence). This CDR3 has 15 residues. The CDR3 bases are TGTGCCAGCAGCCAAGATAGGACAGCAACCTACGAGCAGTACTTC. Encoded protein: CASSQDRTATYEQYF.

The V and J genes are TRBV3-1 and TRBJ2-1; tentative D call: TRBD1 (5 bases). Trimming left V 4 bases short and J 9 bases short, with 22 bases between. In germline, CDR1 is LGHDT, CDR2 YNNKEL (reference sequence). The CDR3 is 16 amino acids. The CDR3 region has the DNA TGTGCCAGCAGCCCCGGAAGTGGGGCTAAAAAGGGTGAGCAGTTCTTC. It encodes CASSPGSGAKKGEQFF.

This clonotype has more than one count but fewer than ten. The chain joins TRBV27 to TRBJ1-3; no clear D. Per germline, CDR1 MNHEY and CDR2 SMNVEV (reference sequence). This CDR3 has 15 residues. Trimming took 8 bases from V and 0 from J, leaving 14 bases between them. The CDR3 sequence: CASSPGRSSGNTIYF. As DNA, the CDR3 is TGTGCCAGCTCCCCCGGACGGTCCTCTGGAAACACCATATATTTT.

The V and J genes are TRBV7-6 and TRBJ2-3, with D perhaps given as TRBD1 or TRBD2 (5 bases each). The length of the CDR3 is 16 residues. Trimming left V 0 bases short and J 7 bases short, with 17 bases between. Germline V gene sequence: CDR1 SGHVS, CDR2 FNYEAQ. CDR3 DNA sequence: TGTGCCAGCAGCTTAGCTCAGGGTGGGGGTACATATACGCAGTATTTT. This codes for CASSLAQGGGTYTQYF. Together with reference TRBV7-6 and TRBJ2-3, the CDR3 gives the full variable domain: GAGVSQSPRYKVTKRGQDVALRCDPISGHVSLYWYRQALGQGPEFLTYFNYEAQQDKSGLPNDRFSAERPEGSISTLTIQRTEQRDSAMYRCASSLAQGGGTYTQYFGPGTRLTVL.

The chain couples TRBV7-9 to TRBJ2-1; 8 bases are a match to TRBD1. Germline CDR1 is SEHNR and CDR2 is FQNEAQ (reference sequence). Trimming took 5 bases from V and 7 from J; bases not matched to a gene: 13. This CDR3 comprises 16 residues. CDR3 sequence: CASSPGDRGAWNEQFF. The CDR3 DNA reads as TGTGCCAGCAGCCCCGGAGACAGGGGAGCTTGGAATGAGCAGTTCTTC.

The chain employs TRBV5-1 and TRBJ2-5; 8 positions agree with TRBD1. The CDR3 runs to 17 residues. The V gene end was trimmed by 4 bases and the J gene end by 4 bases; junction bases not matched to a gene: 15. Germline V CDR1 and CDR2: SGHRS, YFSETQ. The CDR3 reads CASSPFGGTGVGETQYF. DNA of the CDR3: TGCGCCAGCAGCCCCTTTGGTGGGACAGGTGTGGGAGAGACCCAGTACTTC.

This clonotype showed up many times. This chain connects TRBV7-2 to TRBJ2-1; the D is unclear. Germline CDR1 SGHTA, CDR2 FQGNSA. The CDR3 loop spans 12 amino acids. Trimming removed 2 bases at V and 12 bases at J, with 11 bases between. The CDR3 DNA reads TGTGCCAGCAGCTTACTTTCTGCAGTGCAGTTCTTC. Its protein is CASSLLSAVQFF.

This clonotype was observed a few times. The chain has TRBV7-9 and TRBJ1-5; 8 bases fit TRBD1. V lost 4 bases and J lost 2; bases outside the gene matches: 4. CDR3 length: 15 residues. Germline V lookup: CDR1 SEHNR, CDR2 FQNEAQ (reference sequence). This CDR3 is CASSSTGEGNQPQHF. In DNA, the CDR3 is TGTGCCAGCAGCTCGACAGGGGAGGGCAATCAGCCCCAGCATTTT.

V gene TRBV5-6 combines with J gene TRBJ2-5; 7 bases align to TRBD1. The tail of the sequence fits TRBJ2-7 better, so the J call may be wrong. This CDR3 comprises 18 residues. Germline V gene sequence: CDR1 SGHDT, CDR2 YYEEEE. The CDR3: CASSLNKVDREFSYEQYF. In DNA, the CDR3 is TGTGCCAGCAGCTTGAACAAAGTAGACAGGGAATTCTCCTACGAGCAGTACTTC.

V gene TRBV20-1 combines with J gene TRBJ2-3, with TRBD2 as a possible D gene (6 bases). CDR3 length: 15 residues. Germline CDR1 reads DFQATT; CDR2 reads SNEGSKA (reference sequence). Trimming shortened V by 0 bases and J by 5 bases, and 15 bases separated the two germline ends. The CDR3 region has the DNA TGCAGTGCTAGAGATCTTCCGGGAGAAGGAGATACGCAGTATTTT. Translating it yields CSARDLPGEGDTQYF.